The entry below describes one T cell receptor (beta chain). Antigen unknown. Time point reported: week 5, during vaccination. The vaccine gave 300 ug of a 20-mer mutant IDH1 peptide subcutaneously per dose. This specimen belongs to a study of a mutant IDH1 vaccine in newly diagnosed glioma. Looking at the study overall: It was radiotherapy, temozolomide, or both that patients received previously, with most receiving both.

Findings of the study overall: Among all patients, vaccine-induced immune responses occurred in around 93%.

Assay used: immunoSEQ multiplex PCR; TCRdb lists only in-frame clones, some missing. The sample shows 35,000 to 45,000 clones, around 81% of them seen only once. CDR1 and CDR2 from the germline V gene are SQVTM and ANQGSEA. Trimming removed 4 bases from V and 4 bases from J, with 8 bases in between. This CDR3 comprises 12 residues. V gene TRBV29-1 combines with J gene TRBJ1-3; D not resolved. Specimen: PBMCs, collected from a glioma patient whose treatment included an IDH1 peptide vaccine. The clonotype comes from a man aged 45-65 years with glioma. CDR3 in amino acids: CSVVSQGNTIYF. The CDR3 DNA reads as TGCAGCGTTGTTTCTCAGGGAAACACCATATATTTT.